What follows are 27 T cell receptor beta chains derived from one specimen sequenced in a study of T-cell reconstitution after alpha-beta-depleted transplantation in children. The authors prepared the TCRbeta library with unique molecular identifiers. TCRdb independently ran MiXCR on the PCR reads; one entry per CDR3 protein. The data hold fewer than 550,000 distinct CDR3 sequences, with approximately 10% observed a single time. Here the sequenced sample was PBMCs, mostly from graft donor cells, taken 180 days after TCRalphabeta/CD19-depleted stem cell transplant. The receptors were sampled from a female patient between 2 and 15 years old who had a stem cell transplant for aplastic anemia, so the T cells may come from the graft donor.

This clonotype came up a few times. The genes are TRBV7-2 and TRBJ1-3, with 9 positions matching TRBD1. Germline V CDR1 and CDR2: SGHTA, FQGNSA. Unmatched junction bases numbered 7, after V lost 5 bases and J lost 8 bases. The CDR3 is 14 amino acids. The CDR3 loop reads CASSKDRGTDTIYF. For the CDR3, the DNA is TGTGCCAGCAGCAAGGACAGGGGTACAGACACCATATATTTT.

CDR3 protein: CASSLRQGIPYNEQFF. The CDR3 DNA reads TGTGCCAGCAGCTTACGACAGGGGATCCCCTACAATGAGCAGTTCTTC. This chain uses TRBV7-9 with TRBJ2-1; 8 bases agree with TRBD1. V was pared by 2 bases and J by 2 bases, with 5 bases of the junction left unmatched. There are 16 residues in the CDR3. Germline V gives CDR1 SEHNR, CDR2 FQNEAQ (reference sequence).

This chain joins TRBV7-2 and TRBJ2-4; no clear D. CDR1 and CDR2 from the germline V gene are SGHTA and FQGNSA. The CDR3 length is 16 residues. V lost 0 bases to trimming and J lost 0 bases, with 9 bases between them. CDR3 coding DNA: TGTGCCAGCAGCTTAGCAACACCCCTAGCCAAAAACATTCAGTACTTC. Translated: CASSLATPLAKNIQYF. The full variable domain, completed using reference TRBV7-2 and TRBJ2-4, is GAGVSQSPSNKVTEKGKDVELRCDPISGHTALYWYRQSLGQGLEFLIYFQGNSAPDKSGLPSDRFSAERTGGSVSTLTIQRTQQEDSAVYLCASSLATPLAKNIQYFGAGTRLSVL.

This clonotype was seen a handful of times. The V gene is TRBV18, the J gene TRBJ2-3; 8 nucleotides line up with TRBD1. Germline V gene data show CDR1 as KGHSH and CDR2 as LQKENI. CDR3 size: 16 residues. The V segment lost 3 bases and the J segment 5 bases; nucleotides outside the gene matches: 10. Here the CDR3 DNA reads TGTGCCAGCTCACCGGATCCCGGGACAGGAATAGATACGCAGTATTTT. Its protein is CASSPDPGTGIDTQYF.

V gene TRBV29-1 combines with J gene TRBJ2-1, with D uncertain. Trimming stripped 3 bases from V and 2 bases from J, with 17 bases between. Germline V CDR1 and CDR2: SQVTM, ANQGSEA. This CDR3 is 16 amino acids long. The CDR3 DNA reads as TGCAGCGTTGATAGGCAAGACTTACTAACCTACAATGAGCAGTTCTTC. Translation gives CSVDRQDLLTYNEQFF.

This clonotype was seen more than once but under ten times. The germline gene is not matched at one end of the junction; a read error may be the cause. V gene TRBV7-2 combines with J gene TRBJ2-1; TRBD2 matches 8 bases. Per the germline V gene, CDR1 is SGHTA and CDR2 is FQGNSA. The CDR3 sequence is 15 residues long. CDR3 region: CASSSQRERYNGQFF. In nucleotides, the CDR3 is TGTGCCAGCAGCTCCCAGCGGGAGCGTTACAATGGGCAGTTCTTC. Drawing the rest from reference TRBV7-2 and TRBJ2-1, the complete variable domain is GAGVSQSPSNKVTEKGKDVELRCDPISGHTALYWYRQSLGQGLEFLIYFQGNSAPDKSGLPSDRFSAERTGGSVSTLTIQRTQQEDSAVYLCASSSQRERYNGQFFGPGTRLTVL.

The V call is TRBV7-9, the J call TRBJ1-6; TRBD1 might be the D (5 bases). Trimming pared 5 bases from V and 4 bases from J, leaving 12 bases between. The CDR3 has 15 amino acids. CDR1 SEHNR and CDR2 FQNEAQ come from the germline V gene (reference sequence). The CDR3 sequence: CASSIGGTYNSPLHF. DNA of the CDR3: TGTGCCAGCAGCATTGGGGGGACTTATAATTCACCCCTCCACTTT. Full variable domain (remainder filled in from reference TRBV7-9 and TRBJ1-6): DTGVSQNPRHKITKRGQNVTFRCDPISEHNRLYWYRQTLGQGPEFLTYFQNEAQLEKSRLLSDRFSAERPKGSFSTLEIQRTEQGDSAMYLCASSIGGTYNSPLHFGNGTRLTVT.

In this sample, this clonotype turned up a few times. This rearrangement joins TRBV7-6 to TRBJ2-1; D perhaps matches TRBD2 (5 bases). Germline V gene sequence: CDR1 SGHVS, CDR2 FNYEAQ. This CDR3 contains 14 residues. Deletions cut 5 bases from V and 8 bases from J, with 16 bases between. The CDR3 sequence is CASSLGVVGDEQFF. The DNA of the CDR3 is TGTGCCAGCAGCCTGGGAGTTGTAGGCGATGAGCAGTTCTTC.

This clonotype has only a few counts. The V gene is TRBV6-1, the J gene TRBJ1-3, with unresolved D. The ends were cut back, 3 bases at V and 1 base at J, with 13 bases in the middle. This CDR3 region has 16 residues. Germline CDR1 MNHNS, CDR2 SASEGT. In DNA form, the CDR3 reads TGTGCCAGCAGTGATTTCGGTCCAGAGTCTGGAAACACCATATATTTT. This translates into CASSDFGPESGNTIYF.

This clonotype was found many times. The chain couples TRBV7-2 to TRBJ1-1; D is ambiguous. Trimming shortened V by 3 bases and J by 11 bases, and 13 bases separated the two germline ends. The V gene's germline CDR1 is SGHTA and CDR2 FQGNSA. The CDR3 has 12 residues. CDR3 coding DNA: TGTGCCAGCAGCTTGGACGGACCAAGGGCTTTCTTT. Its translation is CASSLDGPRAFF.

The table lists this clonotype with many counts. The V gene is TRBV29-1, the J gene TRBJ2-4, with 7 bases matching TRBD1. CDR1 and CDR2 from the germline V gene are SQVTM and ANQGSEA. CDR3 length: 15 amino acids. Trimming at V came to 6 bases and at J to 3 bases, leaving 11 bases not matched to a gene. The CDR3 DNA follows: TGCAGCGTGCTACAGGGGATGGGGGTCAAAAACATTCAGTACTTC. It encodes CSVLQGMGVKNIQYF.

This clonotype came up a few times. The V gene is TRBV29-1, the J gene TRBJ1-5, with D maybe TRBD1 (6 bases). CDR3 size: 16 residues. V gave up 4 bases and J gave up 3 bases, with 19 bases separating them. Germline V gene data show CDR1 as SQVTM and CDR2 as ANQGSEA. The CDR3 DNA reads TGCAGCGTTGTATTCGGTACGGGGGCGATCAATCAGCCCCAGCATTTT. This gives the protein CSVVFGTGAINQPQHF.

This clonotype was detected only a few times. The rearrangement uses TRBV14 and TRBJ1-2; 8 bases line up with TRBD1. The CDR3 consists of 14 residues. The V segment lost 6 bases and the J segment 5 bases; nucleotides outside the gene matches: 8. The V gene's germline CDR1 is SGHDN and CDR2 FVKESK. CDR3 in amino acids: CASRRTGHKYGYTF. The CDR3 DNA reads TGTGCCAGCAGACGGACAGGGCATAAGTATGGCTACACCTTC.

This clonotype was counted only a few times. V usage is TRBV10-3 and J usage is TRBJ2-1; D possibly corresponds to TRBD2 (6 bases). Per germline, CDR1 ENHRY and CDR2 SYGVKD. There are 18 residues in the CDR3. The germline V and J ends were trimmed by 2 bases and 6 bases, with 23 bases remaining between them. DNA for the CDR3: TGTGCCATCAGTGAGAGGAGTCTAGCGATAGTCCCCTTCAATGAGCAGTTCTTC. Translated: CAISERSLAIVPFNEQFF.

The chain uses TRBV4-3 and TRBJ2-7; TRBD1 agrees at 10 bases. The CDR3 sequence is 15 residues long. Germline V lookup: CDR1 LGHNA, CDR2 YSLEER. V lost 4 bases to trimming and J lost 0 bases; unmatched junction nucleotides: 3. The DNA for the CDR3 is TGCGCCAGCAGCCCGGGACAGGGGATCTCCTACGAGCAGTACTTC. Translation gives CASSPGQGISYEQYF.

This clonotype was observed at least ten times. The gene calls are TRBV20-1 and TRBJ2-6, with D unclear. CDR3 length equals 16 residues. CDR1 and CDR2 (germline): DFQATT, SNEGSKA (reference sequence). Trimming removed 0 bases at V and 0 bases at J, with 9 bases between. The CDR3 DNA reads TGCAGTGCTAGAGATCAAGTGATCTCTGGGGCCAACGTCCTGACTTTC. Its translation is CSARDQVISGANVLTF.

This rearrangement joins TRBV4-2 to TRBJ2-1, with TRBD2 matching over 7 bases. The CDR3 is made up of 17 amino acids. V gave up 3 bases and J gave up 7 bases; unmatched junction bases: 15. Germline CDR1 LGHNA, CDR2 YNFKEQ. The CDR3 nucleotides are TGTGCCAGCAGCCACGTGTATGGCGGGAGAGAGAGGAATGAGCAGTTCTTC. Translation: CASSHVYGGRERNEQFF.

This clonotype was seen many times. The chain couples TRBV21-1 to TRBJ1-2. TRBV21-1 is a listed pseudogene. This CDR3 region has 15 residues. The CDR3 bases are TGTGCCAGCAGCAAAGCGTGCGGAGATCCTTATGGCTACACCTTC. Translated: CASSKACGDPYGYTF.

This clonotype came up many times. The V gene is TRBV4-3, the J gene TRBJ1-4; TRBD1 is a possible D gene (5 bases). Germline lookup yields CDR1 LGHNA and CDR2 YSLEER. CDR3 length: 16 amino acids. Trimming removed 4 bases at V and 0 bases at J, with 12 bases between. The CDR3: CASSLGAESTNEKLFF. CDR3 nucleotides: TGCGCCAGCAGCCTCGGGGCGGAGTCAACTAATGAAAAACTGTTTTTT.

The rearrangement uses TRBV4-1 and TRBJ2-5, with D possibly matching TRBD1 (6 bases). The CDR3 runs 15 residues. The germline V and J ends were trimmed by 5 bases and 1 base, with 14 bases remaining between them. Germline loops: CDR1 MGHRA, CDR2 YSYEKL. This chain's CDR3 is CASSWTGTTQETQYF. Written as DNA, the CDR3 is TGCGCCAGCAGCTGGACCGGGACAACCCAAGAGACCCAGTACTTC.

The J gene is TRBJ2-2, the V gene TRBV29-1; 8 positions agree with TRBD1. Per the germline V gene, CDR1 is SQVTM and CDR2 is ANQGSEA. CDR3 length equals 13 residues. V lost 8 bases and J lost 3; bases outside the gene matches: 5. The CDR3, as DNA: TGCAGCTTTCCGGACAGGGACACCGGGGAGCTGTTTTTT. Translation gives CSFPDRDTGELFF.

This chain links TRBV25-1 with TRBJ1-4; TRBD1 might be the D (6 bases). Trimming stripped 2 bases from V and 0 bases from J, with 10 bases between. CDR1 and CDR2 (germline): MGHDK, SYGVNS. The CDR3 spans 16 residues. The CDR3 is CASSENRVATNEKLFF. The DNA of the CDR3 is TGTGCCAGCAGTGAAAACAGGGTTGCAACTAATGAAAAACTGTTTTTT.

The chain couples TRBV18 to TRBJ1-1; TRBD1 matches at 8 bases. V shed 3 bases, J shed 0 bases, and the junction held 3 bases outside the gene matches. The CDR3 runs to 15 residues. Germline V gene lookup returns CDR1 KGHSH and CDR2 LQKENI. As DNA, the CDR3 is TGTGCCAGCTCACCCGCGGACAGGGTGAACACTGAAGCTTTCTTT. Translated, it gives CASSPADRVNTEAFF. Filled out from reference TRBV18 and TRBJ1-1, the complete variable domain reads NAGVMQNPRHLVRRRGQEARLRCSPMKGHSHVYWYRQLPEEGLKFMVYLQKENIIDESGMPKERFSAEFPKEGPSILRIQQVVRGDSAAYFCASSPADRVNTEAFFGQGTRLTVV.

This clonotype was detected ten times or more. This rearrangement joins TRBV14 to TRBJ2-5; D may correspond to TRBD1 or TRBD2 (6 bases each). The germline V and J ends were trimmed by 4 bases and 1 base, with 10 bases remaining between them. The CDR3 consists of 14 residues. CDR1 and CDR2 (germline): SGHDN, FVKESK. As DNA, the CDR3 is TGTGCCAGCAGCCGCAGGGGACTCCAAGAGACCCAGTACTTC. Translated, it gives CASSRRGLQETQYF.

The table lists this clonotype with many counts. This chain links TRBV7-9 with TRBJ2-5, with 8 bases lining up with TRBD1. CDR3 size: 14 residues. From germline, CDR1 is SEHNR and CDR2 FQNEAQ (reference sequence). The V and J ends lost 4 bases and 4 bases, in that order; junction bases with no gene match: 5. The CDR3 DNA follows: TGTGCCAGCAGCTCCGGGACAGGTGGAGAGACCCAGTACTTC. This sequence encodes CASSSGTGGETQYF.

This clonotype has more than one count but fewer than ten. The gene calls are TRBV12-3 or TRBV12-4 and TRBJ1-3, with 11 nucleotides matching TRBD1. CDR3 length: 17 residues. With V trimmed by 3 bases and J by 2 bases, 6 bases remained unmatched. CDR3 amino acids: CASSLRGQGGPGNTIYF. The CDR3 bases are TGTGCCAGCAGTTTGCGGGGACAGGGGGGTCCTGGAAACACCATATATTTT.

The chain couples TRBV30 to TRBJ1-5; D may be TRBD1 (6 bases). This CDR3 contains 13 residues. Between the trimmed V and J ends, which lost 3 bases and 7 bases, there was a span of 13 bases. CDR1 GTSNPN and CDR2 SVGIG come from the germline V gene (reference sequence). The CDR3 DNA reads TGTGCCTGGAGCATACAGGGTGCGCAGCCCCAGCATTTT. Residues: CAWSIQGAQPQHF.